A selection of T cell receptor beta chains follows, all from one sample in a study of T cells of healthy individuals. TCRdb analysed the 5' RACE reads with MiXCR anew, one entry per CDR3 protein. The sample records around 53,000 distinct CDR3 sequences, around 15% being singletons. These receptors were taken from a human donor in good health. The CDR3 runs from the conserved cysteine through the conserved F or W. The D gene is left open where the match is weak. Clone sizes are given selectively: once, few, many, or a class where the clone is expanded.

d_gene	v_gene	abundance	j_gene	CDR3aa	CDR3nt
NA	TRBV7-2	many	TRBJ1-5	CASANSNQPQHF	TGTGCCAGCGCTAATAGCAATCAGCCCCAGCATTTT
NA	TRBV6-5	NA	TRBJ2-2	CATRGKAGELFF	TGTGCCACCCGTGGAAAAGCCGGGGAGCTGTTTTTT
TRBD2	TRBV5-1	few	TRBJ2-1	CASSPQAGGGGNEQFF	TGCGCCAGCAGCCCCCAAGCGGGAGGAGGCGGCAATGAGCAGTTCTTC
TRBD1	TRBV27	few	TRBJ1-5	CASRGTVYSNQPQHF	TGTGCCAGCAGGGGGACAGTCTATAGCAATCAGCCCCAGCATTTT
NA	TRBV13	many	TRBJ1-5	CASSFRGKPQHF	TGTGCCAGCAGCTTCCGAGGGAAGCCCCAGCATTTT
NA	TRBV12-3/TRBV12-4	NA	TRBJ2-2	CASSDSNTGELFF	TGTGCCAGCAGCGACTCGAACACCGGGGAGCTGTTTTTT
NA	TRBV12-3/TRBV12-4	few	TRBJ2-1	CASSFQGRSEQFF	TGTGCCAGCAGTTTTCAGGGGCGCAGTGAGCAGTTCTTC
NA	TRBV5-1	NA	TRBJ2-1	CASSTDYNEQFF	TGCGCCAGCAGCACGGACTACAATGAGCAGTTCTTC
TRBD2	TRBV12-5	few	TRBJ2-1	CATSGRASEQFF	TGTGCTACCAGCGGGAGGGCCAGTGAGCAGTTCTTC
TRBD1	TRBV20-1	many	TRBJ1-4	CSARAAGTGNEKLFF	TGCAGTGCTAGGGCCGCCGGGACAGGAAATGAAAAACTGTTTTTT
NA	TRBV18	few	TRBJ1-5	CASSPPLRDSNQPQHF	TGTGCCAGCTCACCACCGTTGAGAGATAGCAATCAGCCCCAGCATTTT
NA	TRBV4-1	NA	TRBJ2-5	CASSQDVRGETQYF	TGCGCCAGCAGCCAAGATGTGAGGGGAGAGACCCAGTACTTC
NA	TRBV3-1	many	TRBJ1-6	CASSPGGLRNSPLHF	TGTGCCAGCAGCCCCGGGGGCTTACGTAATTCACCCCTCCACTTT
NA	TRBV6-5	few	TRBJ2-3	CASSYREVADTQYF	TGTGCCAGCAGTTACCGCGAAGTAGCAGATACGCAGTATTTT
TRBD2	TRBV7-2	many	TRBJ2-7	CASSAAGGTYEQYF	TGTGCCAGCAGCGCCGCGGGGGGAACCTACGAGCAGTACTTC
NA	TRBV6-1	few	TRBJ2-3	CASSLARGRDTQYF	TGTGCCAGCAGCCTAGCGAGAGGTAGGGATACGCAGTATTTT
NA	TRBV4-3	many	TRBJ2-3	CASSQDLGGAPDTQYF	TGCGCCAGCAGCCAAGATTTGGGCGGGGCCCCGGATACGCAGTATTTT
TRBD2	TRBV28	many	TRBJ2-1	CASSPRTSGSEQFF	TGTGCCAGCAGTCCGCGGACTAGCGGGAGTGAGCAGTTCTTC
TRBD1	TRBV6-6	many	TRBJ1-1	CASSWTPQRGQRTEAFF	TGTGCCAGCAGTTGGACGCCTCAAAGGGGGCAGAGGACTGAAGCTTTCTTT
TRBD2	TRBV6-4	few	TRBJ2-3	CASAKGTSGITDTQYF	TGTGCCAGCGCAAAAGGGACTAGCGGGATAACAGATACGCAGTATTTT
NA	TRBV10-3	NA	TRBJ1-1	CASSYRGYAEAFF	TGTGCCAGCAGTTATCGGGGGTACGCTGAAGCTTTCTTT
NA	TRBV7-9	few	TRBJ2-4	CASSLDRDRLSINIQYF	TGTGCCAGCAGCTTAGATAGGGACCGCCTAAGTATAAACATTCAGTACTTC
NA	TRBV12-3/TRBV12-4	NA	TRBJ2-7	CASRRLGTEQYF	TGTGCCAGCAGGCGGCTTGGGACAGAGCAGTACTTC
NA	TRBV2	medium-sized	TRBJ1-3	CAWGKGVPGNTIYF	TGTGCCTGGGGAAAGGGAGTCCCTGGAAACACCATATATTTT
TRBD2	TRBV12-3/TRBV12-4	many	TRBJ2-1	CASSFITPGGARNEQFF	TGTGCCAGCAGTTTCATTACGCCCGGGGGGGCCCGCAATGAGCAGTTCTTC
NA	TRBV6-1	once	TRBJ1-5	CASSRRFDQPQHF	TGTGCCAGCAGTCGGAGGTTCGATCAGCCCCAGCATTTT
NA	TRBV6-1	few	TRBJ1-6	CASSTSQNSYNSPLHF	TGTGCCAGCAGCACGTCTCAGAATTCCTATAATTCACCCCTCCACTTT
TRBD2	TRBV29-1	NA	TRBJ2-3	CSVESSGSVSDTQYF	TGCAGCGTTGAGAGTAGCGGGAGTGTCTCAGATACGCAGTATTTT
NA	TRBV20-1	NA	TRBJ2-7	CSVWGGNYEQYF	TGCAGTGTGTGGGGGGGCAACTACGAGCAGTACTTC
NA	TRBV19	many	TRBJ2-7	CASSIGTGTREQYF	TGTGCCAGTAGTATTGGAACAGGTACTCGGGAGCAGTACTTC
NA	TRBV6-5	many	TRBJ2-5	CASRTSQETQYF	TGTGCCAGCAGGACGAGCCAAGAGACCCAGTACTTC
NA	TRBV24-1	few	TRBJ2-7	CATSGGSSYEQYF	TGTGCCACCAGTGGCGGGTCCTCCTACGAGCAGTACTTC
NA	TRBV6-2/TRBV6-3	many	TRBJ2-3	CASSYRAAAGAPTDTQYF	TGTGCCAGCAGTTACAGGGCGGCGGCGGGGGCCCCCACAGATACGCAGTATTTT
TRBD2	TRBV4-3	NA	TRBJ2-5	CASSLGLAGAETQYF	TGCGCCAGCAGCCTAGGACTAGCGGGGGCGGAGACCCAGTACTTC
NA	TRBV5-1	NA	TRBJ1-2	CASSLEFRQNYGYTF	TGCGCCAGCAGCTTGGAGTTTAGACAGAACTATGGCTACACCTTC
NA	TRBV6-6	many	TRBJ2-6	CASSPFSGANVLTF	TGTGCCAGCAGTCCCTTTTCTGGGGCCAACGTCCTGACTTTC
TRBD1	TRBV5-1	NA	TRBJ2-1	CASSFTDRGRDDNEQFF	TGCGCCAGCAGCTTCACGGACAGGGGGCGCGACGACAATGAGCAGTTCTTC
TRBD1	TRBV20-1	many	TRBJ2-1	CSARKPGQPYNEQFF	TGCAGTGCTCGAAAGCCGGGACAGCCATACAATGAGCAGTTCTTC
TRBD2	TRBV20-1	NA	TRBJ2-7	CSARPSGTSGTYEQYF	TGCAGTGCTCGACCGTCCGGGACTAGCGGAACCTACGAGCAGTACTTC
NA	TRBV4-1	NA	TRBJ1-1	CASSQARGGTEAFF	TGCGCCAGCAGCCAAGCCAGGGGAGGCACTGAAGCTTTCTTT
TRBD2	TRBV5-1	many	TRBJ2-7	CASLSDSGVGEQYF	TGCGCCAGCTTAAGTGACAGCGGGGTAGGCGAGCAGTACTTC
NA	TRBV9	many	TRBJ1-2	CASSADGSLYGYTF	TGTGCCAGCAGCGCGGACGGATCCCTCTATGGCTACACCTTC
NA	TRBV2	many	TRBJ1-3	CAKRVAGNTIYF	TGTGCCAAAAGGGTTGCTGGAAACACCATATATTTT
NA	TRBV9	few	TRBJ2-1	CASSFRDSSNDEQFF	TGTGCCAGCAGCTTCCGGGACTCAAGTAACGATGAGCAGTTCTTC
TRBD1	TRBV29-1	few	TRBJ1-2	CSVADRWGGYTF	TGCAGCGTTGCGGACAGGTGGGGAGGCTACACCTTC
TRBD1	TRBV20-1	NA	TRBJ1-1	CSGYRTGALNTEAFF	TGCAGTGGATACCGGACAGGGGCGTTGAACACTGAAGCTTTCTTT
NA	TRBV10-3	NA	TRBJ2-5	CAISDTSQETQYF	TGTGCCATCAGCGACACAAGCCAAGAGACCCAGTACTTC
NA	TRBV7-2	many	TRBJ1-2	CASSLAGDYGYTF	TGTGCCAGCAGCTTAGCTGGGGACTATGGCTACACCTTC
NA	TRBV7-9	few	TRBJ1-5	CASSPPDRDQPQHF	TGTGCCAGCAGCCCGCCGGACCGCGATCAGCCCCAGCATTTT